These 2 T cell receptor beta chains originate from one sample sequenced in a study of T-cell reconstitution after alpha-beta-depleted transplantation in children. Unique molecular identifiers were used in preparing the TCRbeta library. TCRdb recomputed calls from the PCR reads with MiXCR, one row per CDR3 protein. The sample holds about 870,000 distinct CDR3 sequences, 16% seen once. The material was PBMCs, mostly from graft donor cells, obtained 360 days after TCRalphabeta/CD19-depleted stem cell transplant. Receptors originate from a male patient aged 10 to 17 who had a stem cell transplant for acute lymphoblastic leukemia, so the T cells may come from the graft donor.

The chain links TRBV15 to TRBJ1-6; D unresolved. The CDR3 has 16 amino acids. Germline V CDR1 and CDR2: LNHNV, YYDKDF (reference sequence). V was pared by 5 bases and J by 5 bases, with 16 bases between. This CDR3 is CATSPRTLTNNSPLHF. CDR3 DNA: TGTGCCACCAGCCCCCGGACCCTTACAAATAATTCACCCCTCCACTTT.

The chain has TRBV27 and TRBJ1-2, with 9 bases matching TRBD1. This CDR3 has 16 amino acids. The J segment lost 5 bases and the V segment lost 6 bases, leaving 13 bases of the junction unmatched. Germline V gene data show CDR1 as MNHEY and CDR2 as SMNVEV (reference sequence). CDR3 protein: CASRSEGQGLEYGYTF. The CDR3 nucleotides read TGTGCCAGCAGGTCGGAGGGACAGGGCCTTGAGTATGGCTACACCTTC.